The rows below give T cell receptor beta chains drawn from one sample of a study of blood T cells in healthy people across ages. TCRdb independently ran MiXCR on the 5' RACE reads; one entry per CDR3 protein. Here the sample spans 600,000 or so distinct CDR3 sequences, around 21% being singletons. The sequencing input was blood. The receptor set was obtained from a man in his 70s in good health. Both conserved end residues are trimmed from each CDR3. D genes are given only for firm matches.

j_call v_call d_call cdr3_aa
TRBJ2-6 TRBV2 NA AAKNSNSGANVLT
TRBJ2-5 TRBV5-1 NA ASSLQGFGRETQY
TRBJ2-7 TRBV4-1 NA ASSQAWGEAYEQY
TRBJ2-3 TRBV20-1 NA SARADGYTDTQY
NA TRBV4-1 TRBD2 ASSQDPASGYNEQF
TRBJ2-3 TRBV4-3 TRBD2 ASSLSLAGGTDTQY
TRBJ2-7 TRBV20-1 TRBD2 SAPFPTSGSYEQY
TRBJ2-4 TRBV15 TRBD2 ATSPSSGRTNIQY
TRBJ2-5 TRBV20-1 TRBD2 SARDYGGYLAGGETQY
TRBJ1-1 TRBV9 NA ASSVPQGEAF
TRBJ1-6 TRBV20-1 TRBD1 STSSRTGSSFSPLH
NA TRBV3-1 TRBD2 ASSQERLAGGETQY
TRBJ2-3 TRBV21-1 NA ASSKVLTSGSVDPKTDTQY
NA TRBV5-6 NA ASSLYGGIFSLEQY
TRBJ2-3 TRBV20-1 TRBD2 SARFLTSGRVGTDTQY
TRBJ1-2 TRBV10-3 NA AISEEGHGYT
TRBJ1-5 TRBV18 TRBD1 ASSRGDRGSQPQH
TRBJ2-7 TRBV20-1 NA SAREPGASSSYEQY
TRBJ2-2 TRBV6-2/TRBV6-3 NA ASSLTGVGELF
TRBJ1-4 TRBV20-1 NA SARSGEDSEKLF
TRBJ1-1 TRBV12-3/TRBV12-4 NA ASSFGGGNTGAF
TRBJ2-7 TRBV28 NA ASRTGTAYEQY
TRBJ2-7 TRBV6-2/TRBV6-3 NA ASSSRDGTYEQY
TRBJ2-1 TRBV28 NA ASSLRGISHEQF
NA TRBV20-1 TRBD2 SARGLAGVEQY
TRBJ2-7 TRBV20-1 NA SATGVTYEQY
TRBJ1-6 TRBV6-5 TRBD1 ASRTGTVNNSPLH
TRBJ2-2 TRBV18 NA ASSPYRVPSNTGELF
TRBJ1-4 TRBV20-1 NA SAGTPGNEKLF
TRBJ1-1 TRBV3-1 TRBD1 ASSRKGASTSAF
TRBJ1-2 TRBV5-1 TRBD1 ASSLGPNLRDRESVSYGYT
TRBJ2-3 TRBV24-1 TRBD2 ATSDAGGSSPDTQY
TRBJ1-1 TRBV5-1 NA ASRYGTPNTEAF
TRBJ2-5 TRBV2 NA ASREQGLVETQY
TRBJ2-5 TRBV5-1 TRBD2 ASSKRLAGSVGETQY
TRBJ2-3 TRBV12-3/TRBV12-4 NA ASRDTSTDTQY
TRBJ2-3 TRBV18 TRBD2 ASSLQPAGSADTQY
TRBJ2-5 TRBV6-6 NA ASSRTEVVETQY
TRBJ1-5 TRBV2 NA ASSDFGGVNQPQH
TRBJ2-1 TRBV2 NA ASSERASRVNEQF
TRBJ2-7 TRBV4-2 TRBD2 ASSQDPHGRPYEQY
TRBJ1-5 TRBV27 NA ASSLSALSNQPQH
TRBJ2-7 TRBV10-2 TRBD2 ASSYQMGLAGCEQY
TRBJ2-7 TRBV18 NA ASSPSFGASYEQY
TRBJ2-5 TRBV12-3/TRBV12-4 NA ASSFGGSGETQY
TRBJ1-2 TRBV5-5 NA ASSPRDIANYGYT
TRBJ2-1 TRBV6-6 TRBD2 AIGLAGSYNEQF
TRBJ2-3 TRBV11-2 NA ASSAPPADTQY
TRBJ2-1 TRBV20-1 NA SARDPRPTSNNEQF
TRBJ2-5 TRBV9 NA ACSADLQETQY
TRBJ1-4 TRBV27 NA ASTAVGRASTNEKLF
TRBJ2-3 TRBV25-1 NA ASSDQLTTDTQY
TRBJ2-5 TRBV3-1 TRBD1 ASSHGQGGQETQY
NA TRBV9 NA ASSVATGNQYEQY
TRBJ2-5 TRBV3-1 NA ASSQDNRRETQY
TRBJ1-5 TRBV7-3 NA ASSRRADSNQPQH